This TCR beta chain was recorded in a study of cytomegalovirus exposure and HLA in healthy donors. At the level of the study: Roughly 85 million unique TCRs from HLA-typed donors made up an early data release.

General observations from the study: In a later analysis, at a false discovery rate of 0.05, about 17,000 TCR beta sequences matched HLA alleles. Being productive about 87% or about 30% of the time was typical of most TCR beta V segments in an earlier analysis. A link between a missense DCLRE1C variant and TCR beta V- and J-gene trimming emerged from a later analysis.

By proportion, this clone is large. Its antigen is not known. CDR1 is SGHVS and CDR2 is FQNEAQ in the germline V gene. V was pared by 3 bases and J by 7 bases, with 7 bases of the junction left unmatched. The CDR3 contains 15 residues. The PCR had 60 Vbeta and 13 Jbeta primers. The assay was immunoSEQ multiplex PCR, and TCRdb's table has in-frame clones only and misses some. The table lists some 180,000 clones, over 65% of them singletons. The V gene is TRBV7-8, the J gene TRBJ2-2, with 8 bases matching TRBD1. The TCR sequence derives from a woman aged 60 to 75 in good health and CMV-seropositive. The sample was PBMCs. As DNA, the CDR3 is TGTGCCAGCAGCTTGGGGACAGGACAAGTCGGGGAGCTGTTTTTT. Protein product: CASSLGTGQVGELFF.